Shown below are 25 T cell receptor beta chains from a single sample sequenced in a study of blood T cell repertoires in COVID-19. The table came from immunoSEQ multiplex PCR; TCRdb's copy has only in-frame clones and leaves some out. The sample contains some 160,000 clones, about four fifths of which appear only once. Specimen: peripheral blood. The receptor set was obtained from a woman aged 80 or over with acute or convalescent COVID-19.

This rearrangement joins TRBV28 to TRBJ1-1; unclear D gene. CDR1 is MDHEN, CDR2 SYDVKM, per germline. The V and J ends lost 3 bases and 1 base respectively, with 6 bases between them. The CDR3 has 13 residues. CDR3 region: CASSLARNTEAFF. For the CDR3, the DNA is TGTGCCAGCAGTTTGGCCAGGAACACTGAAGCTTTCTTT. Filled out from reference TRBV28 and TRBJ1-1, the complete variable domain reads DVKVTQSSRYLVKRTGEKVFLECVQDMDHENMFWYRQDPGLGLRLIYFSYDVKMKEKGDIPEGYSVSREKKERFSLILESASTNQTSMYLCASSLARNTEAFFGQGTRLTVV.

This chain links TRBV4-2 with TRBJ1-3; 10 nucleotides align to TRBD1. Germline lookup yields CDR1 LGHNA and CDR2 YNFKEQ. This CDR3 has 17 residues. The J segment lost 2 bases and the V segment lost 0 bases, leaving 4 bases of the junction unmatched. CDR3 region: CASSQDVGTGAGNTIYF. Written as DNA, the CDR3 is TGTGCCAGCAGCCAAGATGTGGGGACAGGGGCTGGAAACACCATATATTTT.

This clone was found once. This rearrangement joins TRBV5-1 to TRBJ1-3, with 8 bases that match TRBD1. V shed 4 bases, J shed 7 bases, and the junction held 7 bases outside the gene matches. There are 14 residues in the CDR3. Germline CDR1 and CDR2: SGHRS and YFSETQ. Here the CDR3 DNA reads TGCGCCAGCAGCACAATGACAGGGGAGAACACCATATATTTT. This encodes CASSTMTGENTIYF.

The genes are TRBV11-2 and TRBJ2-7; 8 bases match TRBD2. CDR1 and CDR2 (germline): SGHAT, FQNNGV. CDR3 size: 15 residues. V lost 0 bases, J lost 6 bases, and 7 bases stayed unmatched. The CDR3 sequence: CASSLDPSGYTEQYF. The CDR3, as DNA: TGTGCCAGCAGCTTAGATCCTAGCGGGTACACCGAGCAGTACTTC.

Here the CDR3 reads CASSPGEAGGENIQYF. CDR3 in DNA: TGTGCCAGCAGTCCCGGGGAGGCGGGAGGCGAAAACATTCAGTACTTC. This rearrangement joins TRBV28 to TRBJ2-4; 8 bases agree with TRBD2. This CDR3 is 16 amino acids long. Germline V gives CDR1 MDHEN, CDR2 SYDVKM. Trimming took 5 bases from V and 5 from J; bases not matched to a gene: 11.

The chain has TRBV29-1 and TRBJ2-3; 9 bases match TRBD2. Germline loops: CDR1 SQVTM, CDR2 ANQGSEA. CDR3 length: 15 residues. V lost 5 bases, J lost 0 bases, and 6 bases stayed unmatched. In DNA, the CDR3 is TGCAGCGTTTCTTCCCTAGCGGGAAGCACAGATACGCAGTATTTT. This translates into CSVSSLAGSTDTQYF.

The sample holds one count of this clone. The chain recombines TRBV7-6 with TRBJ2-1; 11 bases are shared with TRBD2. The length of the CDR3 is 16 residues. The V gene end was trimmed by 5 bases and the J gene end by 5 bases; junction bases not matched to a gene: 8. Germline V CDR1 and CDR2: SGHVS, FNYEAQ. Written as DNA, the CDR3 is TGTGCCAGCAGCGGTTGGGATAGCGGGAGGGACAATGAGCAGTTCTTC. Translation gives CASSGWDSGRDNEQFF. Full variable domain (missing parts from reference TRBV7-6 and TRBJ2-1): GAGVSQSPRYKVTKRGQDVALRCDPISGHVSLYWYRQALGQGPEFLTYFNYEAQQDKSGLPNDRFSAERPEGSISTLTIQRTEQRDSAMYRCASSGWDSGRDNEQFFGPGTRLTVL.

The chain combines TRBV25-1 with TRBJ2-1; maybe TRBD2 (6 bases). Trimming took off 3 bases at V and 9 bases at J, with 12 bases between the two ends. The CDR3 length is 13 residues. Germline lookup yields CDR1 MGHDK and CDR2 SYGVNS. CDR3 sequence: CASSEASVFEQFF. The CDR3 DNA reads as TGTGCCAGCAGTGAGGCTAGCGTTTTTGAGCAGTTCTTC. Filled out from reference TRBV25-1 and TRBJ2-1, the complete variable domain reads EADIYQTPRYLVIGTGKKITLECSQTMGHDKMYWYQQDPGMELHLIHYSYGVNSTEKGDLSSESTVSRIRTEHFPLTLESARPSHTSQYLCASSEASVFEQFFGPGTRLTVL.

The chain carries TRBV7-3 and TRBJ2-6; 7 bases match TRBD1. This CDR3 contains 16 residues. V shed 5 bases and J 0 bases; nucleotides not matched to a gene: 4. The germline gives CDR1 SGHTA, CDR2 FQGTGA. The CDR3 coding sequence is TGTGCCAGCAGCATAGGGGGCGGCTCTGGGGCCAACGTCCTGACTTTC. Protein: CASSIGGGSGANVLTF.

The chain carries TRBV19 and TRBJ2-6; D gene uncertain. Trimming removed 10 bases at V and 0 bases at J, with 7 bases between. The CDR3 loop spans 13 amino acids. The germline V gene encodes CDR1 LNHDA and CDR2 SQIVND (reference sequence). The CDR3 DNA follows: TGTGCCACCAAAAACTCTGGGGCCAACGTCCTGACTTTC. This codes for CATKNSGANVLTF.

This chain uses TRBV5-1 with TRBJ1-6, with a possible D match to TRBD1 (5 bases). Germline values: CDR1 SGHRS, CDR2 YFSETQ. Trimming pared 4 bases from V and 5 bases from J, leaving 13 bases between. The CDR3 contains 15 residues. This CDR3 reads CASSQGTGDNSPLHF. The CDR3 DNA is TGCGCCAGCAGCCAAGGGACGGGAGATAATTCACCCCTCCACTTT.

The rearrangement links TRBV25-1 to TRBJ2-4; D is unresolved. The length of the CDR3 is 12 residues. From germline, CDR1 is MGHDK and CDR2 SYGVNS. V dropped 3 bases and J dropped 6 bases, with 6 bases sitting between them. The CDR3 reads CASSDLGNIQYF. CDR3 in DNA: TGTGCCAGCAGTGATCTCGGAAACATTCAGTACTTC.

This chain connects TRBV2 to TRBJ1-5; no clear D gene. The V gene's germline CDR1 is SNHLY and CDR2 FYNNEI. V lost 4 bases and J 2 bases, leaving 6 bases between the germline ends. The CDR3 runs 13 residues. The CDR3 loop is CASSVGGNQPQHF. CDR3 sequence (DNA): TGTGCCAGCAGTGTCGGGGGCAATCAGCCCCAGCATTTT.

The CDR3 region has the DNA TGCGCCAGCAGTGAAGGAGGGAACAGCAGATTTGCGGACACTGAAGCTTTCTTT. It codes for CASSEGGNSRFADTEAFF. The J gene is TRBJ1-1, the V gene TRBV10-2, with D unresolved. Trimming cost V 3 bases and J 3 bases, with 23 bases left between them. Germline CDR1 WSHSY, CDR2 SAAADI. The CDR3 consists of 18 residues.

V is TRBV15 and J is TRBJ2-7; possibly TRBD2 for D (6 bases). The CDR3 consists of 15 residues. Germline V gives CDR1 LNHNV, CDR2 YYDKDF (reference sequence). V lost 8 bases and J lost 2, with 19 bases in between. The DNA of the CDR3 is TGTGCCACCTCTTTGGAGGGCGGGAACGCCTACGAGCAGTACTTC. Its translation is CATSLEGGNAYEQYF.

V gene TRBV23-1 combines with J gene TRBJ1-6; weak D call: TRBD1 (5 bases). TRBV23-1 is sorted into the ORF group, with uncertain function. This CDR3 region has 18 residues. Between the trimmed V and J ends, which lost 4 bases and 7 bases, there was a span of 23 bases. CDR3 amino acids: CASSPVPGGYSENSPLHF. DNA for the CDR3: TGCGCCAGCAGTCCGGTTCCGGGGGGGTACAGCGAAAATTCACCCCTCCACTTT.

V usage is TRBV28 and J usage is TRBJ2-1; maybe TRBD1 (5 bases). The CDR3 is 12 amino acids. V shed 6 bases and J shed 10 bases, with 13 bases lying between them. Germline loops: CDR1 MDHEN, CDR2 SYDVKM. This CDR3 is CASRLQSGEQFF. In nucleotides, the CDR3 is TGTGCCAGCAGACTGCAGTCAGGGGAGCAGTTCTTC.

The rearrangement uses TRBV4-2 and TRBJ2-7, with 11 bases that match TRBD2. The V segment lost 4 bases and the J segment 0 bases; nucleotides outside the gene matches: 11. The V gene's germline CDR1 is LGHNA and CDR2 YNFKEQ. The CDR3 spans 18 residues. The CDR3 protein is CASSRGQSTSGTSYEQYF. DNA of the CDR3: TGTGCCAGCAGCCGTGGACAGTCGACTAGCGGGACCTCCTACGAGCAGTACTTC.

This chain joins TRBV30 and TRBJ2-6, with D possibly being TRBD1 (6 bases). Trimming pared 0 bases from V and 1 base from J, leaving 13 bases between. There are 17 residues in the CDR3. Germline V gives CDR1 GTSNPN, CDR2 SVGIG (reference sequence). CDR3 amino acids: CAWSVPRGISGANVLTF. The DNA for the CDR3 is TGTGCCTGGAGTGTTCCCAGGGGAATTTCTGGGGCCAACGTCCTGACTTTC.

V and J are TRBV11-2 and TRBJ1-1, with D unresolved. V lost 3 bases and J 0 bases, leaving 5 bases between the germline ends. This CDR3 region has 13 residues. The germline gives CDR1 SGHAT, CDR2 FQNNGV. CDR3 coding DNA: TGTGCCAGCAGCTTTCGGTTGAACACTGAAGCTTTCTTT. As protein: CASSFRLNTEAFF. The full variable domain, in which reference TRBV11-2 and TRBJ1-1 provide the parts outside the CDR3, is EAGVAQSPRYKIIEKRQSVAFWCNPISGHATLYWYQQILGQGPKLLIQFQNNGVVDDSQLPKDRFSAERLKGVDSTLKIQPAKLEDSAVYLCASSFRLNTEAFFGQGTRLTVV.

The V gene is TRBV7-9, the J gene TRBJ2-7, with D perhaps TRBD2 (5 bases). This CDR3 spans 13 amino acids. Per germline, CDR1 SEHNR and CDR2 FQNEAQ (reference sequence). The V and J ends lost 2 bases and 9 bases respectively, with 14 bases between them. This CDR3 is CASSLPWGDGQYF. CDR3 DNA sequence: TGTGCCAGCAGCTTACCATGGGGAGATGGGCAGTACTTC.

The CDR3 nucleotides read TGTGCCAGCAGTGAAGCCGGGACAGGGGGCCGGAGACCCGGAACGCAGTATTTT. Translating gives CASSEAGTGGRRPGTQYF. J is TRBJ2-3 and V is TRBV6-1, with TRBD1 identical over 12 bases. The CDR3 totals 18 residues. CDR1 and CDR2 from the germline V gene are MNHNS and SASEGT. The ends lost 0 bases at V and 9 bases at J; junction bases unmatched: 13.

A single count supports this clone. The chain couples TRBV5-1 to TRBJ2-3; the D gene is possibly TRBD2 (7 bases). V shed 2 bases and J shed 2 bases, with 12 bases lying between them. Germline CDR1 is SGHRS and CDR2 is YFSETQ. CDR3 size: 15 residues. CDR3 residues: CASSFRGANTDTQYF. CDR3 DNA sequence: TGCGCCAGCAGCTTTCGGGGGGCCAACACAGATACGCAGTATTTT.

The gene calls are TRBV18 and TRBJ2-1; D gene ambiguous. The V and J ends lost 7 bases and 0 bases respectively, with 7 bases between them. Germline V gene lookup returns CDR1 KGHSH and CDR2 LQKENI. The CDR3 spans 13 residues. CDR3 in amino acids: CASLQSSYNEQFF. The CDR3 nucleotides read TGTGCCAGCTTACAGAGCTCCTACAATGAGCAGTTCTTC.

This rearrangement joins TRBV7-2 to TRBJ1-2; possibly TRBD1 for D (5 bases). This CDR3 is built from 17 residues. V was clipped by 5 bases and J by 4 bases, with 23 bases between them. Per the germline V gene, CDR1 is SGHTA and CDR2 is FQGNSA. The CDR3 DNA follows: TGTGCCAGCAGCACATACCTCGGGGGGGGTCTTTCCTATGGCTACACCTTC. Its protein is CASSTYLGGGLSYGYTF.